Listed here is a single T cell receptor beta chain. The data were obtained in a study of shared clonotypes between healthy human individuals. In the sorted-subset replicate PCRs, 200 ng DNA, 25,000 to 35,000 T cell genomes, was used. Produced via immunoSEQ multiplex PCR; TCRdb's table is partial and in-frame only. The table has nearly 750,000 clones, 72% seen once. V dropped 1 base and J dropped 6 bases, with 13 bases sitting between them. CDR3 length equals 14 residues. The germline gives CDR1 MDHEN, CDR2 SYDVKM. The sequence came from a woman under 40 in good health. The chain is built from TRBV28 and TRBJ2-7; D is ambiguous. Sequenced sample: memory CD4+ T cells sorted from blood. The subset: CD45RA-negative fraction. The DNA for the CDR3 is TGTGCCAGCAGTTTATCAGATGGGGTATCCGAGCAGTACTTC. Translating it yields CASSLSDGVSEQYF.